This is a list of T cell receptor beta chains from one sample in a study of blood T cell repertoires in COVID-19. TCRdb keeps only in-frame clones here, not all; method: immunoSEQ multiplex PCR. The data show 150,000 to 200,000 clones, roughly 80% seen once. Sequencing was carried out using PBMCs or T cells enriched from blood (not recorded which). The origin of the receptors is a man aged 45-65 years who had recovered from COVID-19. CDR3s include the opening cysteine and the closing phenylalanine or tryptophan. Fields, in order: D gene, clone size, V gene, J gene, CDR3 DNA, CDR3 protein. A D gene is named only where the DNA matches it firmly. Clone size is shown for a subset of rows, as once, few, many or a class of expanded clone.

d_call: TRBD1
clone_size: few
v_call: TRBV7-9
j_call: TRBJ1-2
cdr3_nt: TGTGCCAGCAGCTTGTCAGGGGGCGATGGCTACACCTTC
cdr3_aa: CASSLSGGDGYTF

d_call: TRBD1
clone_size: .
v_call: TRBV7-9
j_call: TRBJ2-2
cdr3_nt: TGTGCCAGCAGCTTAGAACAGGGGGCCGCGAACACCGGGGAGCTGTTTTTT
cdr3_aa: CASSLEQGAANTGELFF

d_call: .
clone_size: few
v_call: TRBV7-2
j_call: TRBJ1-2
cdr3_nt: TGTGCCAGCAGCCCGTCCCCACAGGGCAACTGGGGCTACACCTTC
cdr3_aa: CASSPSPQGNWGYTF

d_call: TRBD2
clone_size: .
v_call: TRBV3-1/TRBV3-2
j_call: TRBJ2-7
cdr3_nt: TGTGCCAGCAGCCTCGGGACTAGCGGGAGCTACGAGCAGTACTTC
cdr3_aa: CASSLGTSGSYEQYF

d_call: TRBD2
clone_size: .
v_call: TRBV28
j_call: TRBJ2-2
cdr3_nt: TGTGCCAGCAGTTCGGGGGGCGGGGAGCTGTTTTTT
cdr3_aa: CASSSGGGELFF

d_call: TRBD2
clone_size: .
v_call: TRBV10-3
j_call: TRBJ2-2
cdr3_nt: TGTGCCATCAGTGAGGGGACTAGCGGGAGTGCCGGGGAGCTGTTTTTT
cdr3_aa: CAISEGTSGSAGELFF

d_call: TRBD2
clone_size: .
v_call: TRBV19
j_call: TRBJ2-1
cdr3_nt: TGTGCCAGTAGTATCCTACTAGCGGGAGTAGTTGAGCAGTTCTTC
cdr3_aa: CASSILLAGVVEQFF

d_call: .
clone_size: .
v_call: TRBV4-1
j_call: TRBJ1-2
cdr3_nt: TGCGCCAGCAGCCAAGATTTGGCTACCGAAAAGGCCGGGGGAGGCTACACCTTC
cdr3_aa: CASSQDLATEKAGGGYTF

d_call: .
clone_size: few
v_call: TRBV18
j_call: TRBJ2-7
cdr3_nt: TGTGCCAGCTCAAGCACCCTCTACGAGCAGTACTTC
cdr3_aa: CASSSTLYEQYF

d_call: .
clone_size: .
v_call: TRBV5-1
j_call: TRBJ2-5
cdr3_nt: TGCGCCAGCAGCCCCGACGCTCAGGGCCACCAAGAGACCCAGTACTTC
cdr3_aa: CASSPDAQGHQETQYF

d_call: TRBD1
clone_size: .
v_call: TRBV9
j_call: TRBJ1-2
cdr3_nt: TGTGCCAGCAGCCTCCGGACAGGGGAGAACTATGGCTACACCTTC
cdr3_aa: CASSLRTGENYGYTF

d_call: TRBD2
clone_size: .
v_call: TRBV5-4
j_call: TRBJ2-5
cdr3_nt: TGTGCCAGCAGTTTACCGACTAGCGGGAGGGCCGAGGAGACCCAGTACTTC
cdr3_aa: CASSLPTSGRAEETQYF

d_call: .
clone_size: few
v_call: TRBV11-2
j_call: TRBJ2-1
cdr3_nt: TGTGCCAGCAGCCAGACTTATGAGCAGTTCTTC
cdr3_aa: CASSQTYEQFF

d_call: TRBD2
clone_size: .
v_call: TRBV3-1/TRBV3-2
j_call: TRBJ2-5
cdr3_nt: TGTGCCAGCAGCCAGACCCGCGGGGGGGGAGAGACCCAGTACTTC
cdr3_aa: CASSQTRGGGETQYF

d_call: .
clone_size: .
v_call: TRBV7-9
j_call: TRBJ2-7
cdr3_nt: TGTGCCAGCACCACAGTGCCTTCCTACGAGCAGTACTTC
cdr3_aa: CASTTVPSYEQYF

d_call: .
clone_size: .
v_call: TRBV28
j_call: TRBJ1-1
cdr3_nt: TGTGCCAGCAGTTTATGGACACCGAACACTGAAGCTTTCTTT
cdr3_aa: CASSLWTPNTEAFF

d_call: .
clone_size: .
v_call: TRBV6-5
j_call: TRBJ1-4
cdr3_nt: TGTGCCAGCAGTTACTCCCTAGGTGAAAAACTGTTTTTT
cdr3_aa: CASSYSLGEKLFF

d_call: TRBD2
clone_size: .
v_call: TRBV5-4
j_call: TRBJ2-3
cdr3_nt: TGTGCCAGCAGCTCCCGACTTATTCTAGCGGGGCAAGATACGCAGTATTTT
cdr3_aa: CASSSRLILAGQDTQYF

d_call: .
clone_size: once
v_call: TRBV5-1
j_call: TRBJ2-5
cdr3_nt: TGCGCCAGCAGCGCCAGGGGACAAGAGACCCAGTACTTC
cdr3_aa: CASSARGQETQYF

d_call: .
clone_size: .
v_call: TRBV24-1
j_call: TRBJ1-2
cdr3_nt: TGTGCCACCGCGAACGAGAGATATGGCTACACCTTC
cdr3_aa: CATANERYGYTF

d_call: TRBD1
clone_size: once
v_call: TRBV9
j_call: TRBJ2-3
cdr3_nt: TGTGCCAGCAGCGTAAAGGTAGGGGGCGCAGATACGCAGTATTTT
cdr3_aa: CASSVKVGGADTQYF

d_call: .
clone_size: .
v_call: TRBV3-1/TRBV3-2
j_call: TRBJ2-2
cdr3_nt: TGTGCCAGCAGCCCGCGTTCCGGGGAGCTGTTTTTT
cdr3_aa: CASSPRSGELFF